This TCR beta chain was captured in a study of T cell responses to AZD1222 COVID-19 vaccine. As for the study in general: Researchers grouped second doses given at about 4 or about 12 weeks into one pool.

Remarks on this clone: The antigen remains unidentified.

Sequenced by immunoSEQ multiplex PCR; TCRdb stores in-frame clones only, minus some. The sample includes 120,000 to 150,000 clones, 90% of them seen just once. Overall study findings and caveats: At baseline, seropositivity was found in only a handful of AZD1222 recipients. When two AZD1222 doses had been given, Spike-specific TCR breadth and depth rose. Repertoire sampling happened only post peak T cell response.

Germline V gene data show CDR1 as LNHDA and CDR2 as SQIVND (reference sequence). V lost 6 bases and J lost 5, with 13 bases in between. The CDR3 has 14 residues. This sample comprised peripheral blood, obtained on day 0 of AZD1222 vaccination. This TCR was sampled from an adult in good health. The V gene is TRBV19, the J gene TRBJ1-4; TRBD1 is a possible D gene (6 bases). In DNA, the CDR3 is TGTGCCAGTAGGCCGTGGGGGCAGAATGAAAAACTGTTTTTT. It codes for CASRPWGQNEKLFF.